These 8 T cell receptor beta chains came from one sample sequenced in a study of cytomegalovirus exposure and HLA in healthy donors. The PCR used 60 Vbeta and 13 Jbeta primers. Sequencing used immunoSEQ multiplex PCR; TCRdb keeps in-frame clones, though not all of them. The repertoire holds 100,000 to 120,000 clones, with under 70% as singletons. Material for sequencing was PBMCs. Source of these receptors: a man younger than 30 in good health and CMV-seropositive.

This chain connects TRBV7-8 to TRBJ1-5; D not resolved. CDR3 length: 12 residues. Between the trimmed V and J ends, which lost 1 base and 7 bases, there was a span of 5 bases. CDR1 is SGHVS and CDR2 is FQNEAQ in the germline V gene. The CDR3 DNA is TGTGCCAGCAGCTTAGTCCTCCAGCCCCAGCATTTT. Protein product: CASSLVLQPQHF.

V and J are TRBV6-1 and TRBJ2-1, with D perhaps matching TRBD2 (6 bases). This CDR3 contains 13 residues. Germline V lookup: CDR1 MNHNS, CDR2 SASEGT. Trimming removed 6 bases from V and 3 bases from J, with 9 bases in between. This CDR3 reads CASRGGNYNEQFF. In DNA, the CDR3 is TGTGCCAGCAGAGGAGGGAACTACAATGAGCAGTTCTTC.

The chain has TRBV2 and TRBJ2-7; 9 bases align to TRBD1. Trimming at V came to 4 bases and at J to 7 bases, leaving 11 bases not matched to a gene. This CDR3 contains 15 residues. Germline lookup yields CDR1 SNHLY and CDR2 FYNNEI. This chain's CDR3 is CASSVPGQGSSEQYV. The CDR3 region has the DNA TGTGCCAGCAGTGTTCCGGGACAGGGATCGTCTGAGCAGTACGTC.

J is TRBJ2-7 and V is TRBV2; 8 bases map to TRBD1. Losses at the gene ends were 5 bases for V and 1 base for J; bases not matched to a gene: 7. Looked up from germline, CDR1 is SNHLY and CDR2 is FYNNEI. The CDR3 totals 15 residues. The CDR3 sequence is CASSLQGAASYEQYF. DNA for the CDR3: TGTGCCAGCAGTCTCCAGGGGGCTGCGTCCTACGAGCAGTACTTC. Drawing the rest from reference TRBV2 and TRBJ2-7, the complete variable domain is EPEVTQTPSHQVTQMGQEVILRCVPISNHLYFYWYRQILGQKVEFLVSFYNNEISEKSEIFDDQFSVERPDGSNFTLKIRSTKLEDSAMYFCASSLQGAASYEQYFGPGTRLTVT.

The chain is built from TRBV27 and TRBJ1-5; weak D call: TRBD1 (5 bases). This CDR3 spans 15 amino acids. Per the germline V gene, CDR1 is MNHEY and CDR2 is SMNVEV (reference sequence). Trimming removed 2 bases at V and 1 base at J, with 9 bases between. The CDR3 DNA sequence: TGTGCCAGCAGTTTAGTGGGGGGAAGCAATCAGCCCCAGCATTTT. Amino acids: CASSLVGGSNQPQHF.

The rearrangement joins TRBV7-9 to TRBJ2-1; 10 positions match TRBD1. There are 18 residues in the CDR3. V was pared by 1 base and J by 4 bases, with 10 bases of the junction left unmatched. Germline CDR1 reads SEHNR; CDR2 reads FQNEAQ (reference sequence). DNA of the CDR3: TGTGCCAGCAGCTTAGAGGGGGGCGGACAGGGGGTTTACAATGAGCAGTTCTTC. Translating it yields CASSLEGGGQGVYNEQFF.

The rearrangement uses TRBV2 and TRBJ1-2; D is unclear. Germline CDR1 is SNHLY and CDR2 is FYNNEI. V lost 4 bases to trimming and J lost 4 bases, with 13 bases between them. The CDR3 runs 14 residues. The CDR3 protein is CASSGQSASYGYTF. CDR3 DNA: TGTGCCAGCAGTGGACAATCGGCCTCCTATGGCTACACCTTC.

The gene calls are TRBV28 and TRBJ1-6; a possible D gene is TRBD1 (5 bases). CDR3 length: 17 residues. V shed 6 bases and J shed 0 bases, with 15 bases lying between them. The germline CDR1 and CDR2 sequences are MDHEN and SYDVKM. The CDR3: CASSIPTASSYNSPLHF. The DNA for the CDR3 is TGTGCCAGCAGCATACCGACAGCCAGCTCCTATAATTCACCCCTCCACTTT.